The 11 T cell receptor beta chains below were found in one sample sequenced in a study of cytomegalovirus exposure and HLA in healthy donors. It was with 60 Vbeta and 13 Jbeta primers that the PCR ran. Clones were read by immunoSEQ multiplex PCR, and TCRdb kept only the in-frame ones, dropping some. The sample contains 150,000 or so clones, 65% to 80% of which appear only once. Sequences were obtained from PBMCs. The receptors shown here come from a man between 18 and 35 years old in good health and CMV-seronegative.

This chain uses TRBV19 with TRBJ2-1; a weak D match, TRBD1 (5 bases). CDR3 length: 13 amino acids. CDR1 LNHDA and CDR2 SQIVND come from the germline V gene (reference sequence). Trimming left V 1 base short and J 9 bases short, with 10 bases between. The CDR3 spells CASSIVGVFEQFF. The DNA of the CDR3 is TGTGCCAGTAGTATAGTAGGGGTCTTTGAGCAGTTCTTC.

The rearrangement uses TRBV6-1 and TRBJ1-1, with D tentatively TRBD1 (5 bases). The CDR3 is made up of 16 amino acids. The germline CDR1 and CDR2 sequences are MNHNS and SASEGT. The V end was cut by 3 bases, the J end by 1 base, with 15 bases between. The CDR3 spells CASSEIVGQGNTEAFF. CDR3 nucleotides: TGTGCCAGCAGTGAGATCGTTGGCCAGGGGAACACTGAAGCTTTCTTT.

J is TRBJ1-5 and V is TRBV6-5, with TRBD1 identical over 11 bases. The junction had 3 bases not matched to a gene; V was cut back by 6 bases and J by 2 bases. Germline CDR1 MNHEY, CDR2 SVGAGI. The CDR3 length is 15 residues. CDR3 residues: CASRGTGGGNQPQHF. The DNA for the CDR3 is TGTGCCAGCAGGGGGACAGGGGGAGGCAATCAGCCCCAGCATTTT.

The rearrangement joins TRBV6-1 to TRBJ2-1; weak D call: TRBD2 (6 bases). This CDR3 is 15 amino acids long. Germline loops: CDR1 MNHNS, CDR2 SASEGT. The V end was cut by 0 bases, the J end by 15 bases, with 21 bases between. The CDR3 region has the DNA TGTGCCAGCAGTGAAGCGCTTCGGGGGACTGAAGAACCGTTCTTC. The encoded protein is CASSEALRGTEEPFF.

This clone was counted only a few times. V is TRBV4-1 and J is TRBJ1-2; D may be TRBD1 (6 bases). Germline CDR1 reads MGHRA; CDR2 reads YSYEKL. V lost 2 bases, J lost 2 bases, and 21 bases lay in between. The CDR3 extends over 18 amino acids. The CDR3 reads CASSQRRAAAGVNYGYTF. CDR3 DNA sequence: TGCGCCAGCAGCCAACGAAGGGCGGCGGCAGGGGTAAACTATGGCTACACCTTC.

In its sample, this clone was seen once. V usage is TRBV29-1 and J usage is TRBJ2-6; TRBD1 matches at 12 bases. This CDR3 spans 15 amino acids. Germline V lookup: CDR1 SQVTM, CDR2 ANQGSEA. Trimming cost V 6 bases and J 3 bases; bases outside gene matches: 3. The DNA of the CDR3 is TGCAGCGTAGGGACAGGGGGCGATGGGGCCAACGTCCTGACTTTC. It translates to CSVGTGGDGANVLTF.

The J gene is TRBJ2-5, the V gene TRBV2, with TRBD1 matching 7 bases. CDR1 is SNHLY and CDR2 is FYNNEI in the germline V gene. The CDR3 contains 15 residues. With 6 bases clipped from V and 4 bases from J, the junction kept 11 bases outside the gene matches. The CDR3 region is CASRIQGILGETQYF. CDR3 in DNA: TGTGCCAGCAGAATACAGGGGATCCTTGGAGAGACCCAGTACTTC.

This chain joins TRBV5-8 and TRBJ2-1; 10 bases agree with TRBD1. The V gene's germline CDR1 is SGHTS and CDR2 YDEGEE. V dropped 4 bases and J dropped 7; count of bases not matched to a gene: 11. The CDR3 length is 16 residues. Here the CDR3 DNA reads TGTGCCAGCAGCCCGTTCCGGGACAGGGGAGCAAATGAGCAGTTCTTC. Protein product: CASSPFRDRGANEQFF.

A note on this clone: The junction differs from germline at one of its ends, possibly a read error. The chain is built from TRBV7-9 and TRBJ1-2; D uncertain. Germline CDR1 SEHNR, CDR2 FQNEAQ (reference sequence). The CDR3 totals 16 residues. CDR3 DNA: TGTTCCAGCAGCTTCCCCTCAGACACGCCAAACTATGGCTACACCTTC. This sequence encodes CSSSFPSDTPNYGYTF.

The CDR3 DNA follows: TGTGCCAGCAGCCCACGGGACTCCGGGAATGAGCAGTTCTTC. It yields the protein CASSPRDSGNEQFF. J is TRBJ2-1 and V is TRBV7-6; maybe TRBD2 (6 bases). The ends were cut back, 5 bases at V and 7 bases at J, with 15 bases in the middle. Looked up from germline, CDR1 is SGHVS and CDR2 is FNYEAQ. This CDR3 spans 14 amino acids.

This clone has only a few counts. The chain joins TRBV7-5 to TRBJ1-3; the tabulated D call, TRBD1, remains unverified against the DNA. TRBV7-5 is an annotated pseudogene. The CDR3 is made up of 16 amino acids. The CDR3 DNA reads TGTGTCAGAAGCTTCGAAGCTGGGGGCCTGAGAAACACCATATATTTT. Translated: CVRSFEAGGLRNTIYF.